Listed below are T cell receptor beta chains from one sample, sequenced in a study of cytomegalovirus exposure and HLA in healthy donors. Libraries were prepared by immunoSEQ multiplex PCR; TCRdb keeps only in-frame clonotypes and omits some of them. This table has roughly 140,000 clones, 70% to 85% appearing once. Specimen: PBMCs. These receptors were collected from a male donor in good health and CMV-seronegative. The CDR3 runs from the conserved cysteine through the conserved F or W. Fields, in order: V gene, D gene, J gene, clone size, CDR3 DNA, CDR3 protein. A D gene is named only where the DNA matches it firmly. Clone size is stated in some rows and not others, as once, few, many or a class when expanded.

V: TRBV18; D: .; J: TRBJ2-5; size: .; DNA: TGTGCCAGCTCAGGCCCCCGAGGGGAGACCCAGTACTTC; CDR3: CASSGPRGETQYF
V: TRBV7-9; D: .; J: TRBJ2-7; size: .; DNA: TGTGCCAGCAGCTTACAGGGAACCTACGAGCAGTACTTC; CDR3: CASSLQGTYEQYF
V: TRBV11-1; D: TRBD2; J: TRBJ2-1; size: .; DNA: TGTGCCAGCAGCAGACTAGCGGGAGGGCCAACTGAGCAGTTCTTC; CDR3: CASSRLAGGPTEQFF
V: TRBV5-6; D: TRBD1; J: TRBJ1-2; size: .; DNA: TGTGCCAGTCGTGTCACAGGGGGCGCCCCGGATGGCTACACCTTC; CDR3: CASRVTGGAPDGYTF
V: TRBV28; D: .; J: TRBJ2-7; size: .; DNA: TGTGCCAGCAGCACACCGACAGTCCCCTACGAGCAGTACTTC; CDR3: CASSTPTVPYEQYF
V: TRBV4-1; D: .; J: TRBJ2-5; size: .; DNA: TGCGCCAGCAGCCAAGAACTAGCTTTACAAGAGACCCAGTACTTC; CDR3: CASSQELALQETQYF
V: TRBV19; D: .; J: TRBJ2-7; size: .; DNA: TGTGCCAGTAGTATAACTAGATTGGACGAGCAGTACTTC; CDR3: CASSITRLDEQYF
V: TRBV6-5; D: .; J: TRBJ1-4; size: once; DNA: TGTGCCAGCAGCCCGACACAAGGGGCAACTGAAAAACTGTTTTTT; CDR3: CASSPTQGATEKLFF
V: TRBV5-6; D: TRBD1; J: TRBJ1-6; size: .; DNA: TGTGCCAGCAGCCCGACAGGGTGGAATAATTCACCCCTCCACTTT; CDR3: CASSPTGWNNSPLHF
V: TRBV4-1; D: .; J: TRBJ2-3; size: .; DNA: TGCGCCAGCAGCCTGACAGGGGAGGGTAGCACAGATACGCAGTATTTT; CDR3: CASSLTGEGSTDTQYF
V: TRBV27; D: .; J: TRBJ2-7; size: .; DNA: TGTGCCAGCAGTCCGCCGGGTTGGAACGAGCAGTACTTC; CDR3: CASSPPGWNEQYF
V: TRBV5-4; D: TRBD2; J: TRBJ2-3; size: few; DNA: TGTGCCAGCAGCTGGAAAGCGGGGAAGACCACAGATACGCAGTATTTT; CDR3: CASSWKAGKTTDTQYF
V: TRBV9; D: .; J: TRBJ2-1; size: .; DNA: TGTGCCAGCAGCCCCAGGGGCGGGAGTGGCAATGAGCAGTTCTTC; CDR3: CASSPRGGSGNEQFF
V: TRBV30; D: .; J: TRBJ1-2; size: .; DNA: TGTGCCTGGATGGGGGCGAGCGGGGTTGGCTATGGCTACACCTTC; CDR3: CAWMGASGVGYGYTF
V: TRBV2; D: .; J: TRBJ2-5; size: .; DNA: TGTGCCAGCAGTGTAAGGGAGCAGGAGACCCAGTACTTC; CDR3: CASSVREQETQYF
V: TRBV7-2; D: .; J: TRBJ1-6; size: few; DNA: TGTGCCAGCAGCTTTGCGACCTATAATTCACCCCTCCACTTT; CDR3: CASSFATYNSPLHF
V: TRBV6-4; D: .; J: TRBJ2-2; size: few; DNA: TGTGCCAGCAGTGCAGGGGACACCGGGGAGCTGTTTTTT; CDR3: CASSAGDTGELFF
V: TRBV5-6; D: TRBD1; J: TRBJ1-6; size: .; DNA: TGTGCCAGCAGCAAGGACAGGTCCGGTTCACCCCTCCACTTT; CDR3: CASSKDRSGSPLHF
V: TRBV5-1; D: .; J: TRBJ2-7; size: .; DNA: TGCGCCAGCAGCTTCGATTCGCCTAGCAGTTACGAGCAGTACTTC; CDR3: CASSFDSPSSYEQYF
V: TRBV6-5; D: TRBD1; J: TRBJ2-7; size: .; DNA: TGTGCCAGCAGTCCGGACAGGGGATCCTACGAGCAGTACTTC; CDR3: CASSPDRGSYEQYF
V: TRBV7-9; D: TRBD2; J: TRBJ2-7; size: .; DNA: TGTGCCAGCAGACTGGGAGGGCCGGGTCACGAGCAGTACTTC; CDR3: CASRLGGPGHEQYF
V: TRBV9; D: .; J: TRBJ1-1; size: .; DNA: TGTGCCAGCAGCGCGACAGAGTACACTGAAGCTTTCTTT; CDR3: CASSATEYTEAFF
V: TRBV6-1; D: TRBD1; J: TRBJ2-3; size: .; DNA: TGTGCCAGCAGTGAAGCGGACCACAGGGGCCTTGGCACAGATACGCAGTATTTT; CDR3: CASSEADHRGLGTDTQYF
V: TRBV7-6; D: TRBD1; J: TRBJ2-5; size: .; DNA: TGTGCCAGCAGTCACAGGGGGCTGAAGACCCAGTACTTC; CDR3: CASSHRGLKTQYF
V: TRBV28; D: .; J: TRBJ1-2; size: once; DNA: TGTGCCAGCAGTCCCATAAAGGGGCGCGGAGATGATGGCTACACCTTC; CDR3: CASSPIKGRGDDGYTF
V: TRBV6-6; D: .; J: TRBJ2-1; size: .; DNA: TGTGCCAGCGGGGCCTTTGCGGGGGCATACAATGAGCAGTTCTTC; CDR3: CASGAFAGAYNEQFF
V: TRBV7-9; D: TRBD1; J: TRBJ1-1; size: .; DNA: TGTGCCAGCAGCCACCGGACAGGGGTGATGGCTGAAGCTTTCTTT; CDR3: CASSHRTGVMAEAFF
V: TRBV6-1; D: .; J: TRBJ1-4; size: once; DNA: TGTGCCAGCAGGGACACAACTAATGAAAAACTGTTTTTT; CDR3: CASRDTTNEKLFF